These 20 T cell receptor beta chains share one sample of origin, sequenced in a study of blood T cell repertoires in COVID-19. This table comes from immunoSEQ multiplex PCR, and its TCRdb copy is limited to in-frame clones, with some not included. Of a few hundred thousand clones in the sample, approximately 78% were seen once. Sequenced material: peripheral blood. These receptors were obtained from a woman older than 75 with COVID-19, enrolled during active disease.

J is TRBJ1-5 and V is TRBV18; D unresolved. Germline values: CDR1 KGHSH, CDR2 LQKENI. This CDR3 contains 15 residues. The ends were cut back, 4 bases at V and 2 bases at J, with 12 bases in the middle. The CDR3 is CASSLSDGGNQPQHF. Written as DNA, the CDR3 is TGTGCCAGCTCACTTTCAGACGGAGGCAATCAGCCCCAGCATTTT.

CDR3 amino acids: CASSLNALILYNEQFF. In DNA, the CDR3 is TGTGCCAGCAGCTTGAATGCCCTAATCCTCTACAATGAGCAGTTCTTC. This chain connects TRBV5-6 to TRBJ2-1; D gene unclear. Germline CDR1 and CDR2: SGHDT and YYEEEE. The CDR3 spans 16 residues. V dropped 1 base and J dropped 3 bases, with 14 bases sitting between them.

This clone came up a few times. This chain joins TRBV7-9 and TRBJ2-1; D possibly corresponds to TRBD2 (5 bases). In germline, CDR1 is SEHNR, CDR2 FQNEAQ (reference sequence). With 0 bases removed from V and 0 bases from J, the gap between germline ends came to 9 bases. This CDR3 has 16 residues. The CDR3 DNA follows: TGTGCCAGCAGCTTAGCGCGGGCGGGCTCCTACAATGAGCAGTTCTTC. This sequence encodes CASSLARAGSYNEQFF.

This chain joins TRBV18 and TRBJ1-2; no firm D call. Trimming pared 2 bases from V and 6 bases from J, leaving 13 bases between. Germline CDR1 reads KGHSH; CDR2 reads LQKENI. CDR3 length: 14 residues. This CDR3 is CASSPWEGSDGYTF. The CDR3 coding sequence is TGTGCCAGCTCACCATGGGAGGGCAGCGATGGCTACACCTTC.

The chain is built from TRBV27 and TRBJ2-3, with 7 bases that match TRBD2. CDR1 MNHEY and CDR2 SMNVEV come from the germline V gene (reference sequence). V shed 5 bases and J 2 bases; nucleotides not matched to a gene: 4. The CDR3 is 14 residues long. DNA for the CDR3: TGTGCCAGCAGTACGCGGGGGTTCACAGATACGCAGTATTTT. It encodes CASSTRGFTDTQYF.

The chain combines TRBV18 with TRBJ1-4, with D perhaps TRBD1 (5 bases). CDR3 length: 19 residues. Trimming took 5 bases from V and 0 from J, leaving 22 bases between them. Germline assignment: CDR1 KGHSH and CDR2 LQKENI. CDR3 in DNA: TGTGCCAGCTCAGACCTTCCCGGACACCCGAAGGCAACTAATGAAAAACTGTTTTTT. Translated: CASSDLPGHPKATNEKLFF.

The gene calls are TRBV11-2 and TRBJ2-1, with 9 nucleotides matching TRBD2. J gave up 9 bases and V 6 bases, and 12 bases lay outside the gene matches. Germline assignment: CDR1 SGHAT and CDR2 FQNNGV. This CDR3 is 15 amino acids long. CDR3 sequence reads: CASRAAKAGGAEQFF. The CDR3, as DNA: TGTGCCAGCAGAGCCGCTAAAGCGGGAGGTGCTGAGCAGTTCTTC.

This chain's CDR3 is CASSHRPGTSRTDTQYF. CDR3 in DNA: TGTGCCAGCAGCCATCGACCCGGGACTAGTCGCACAGATACGCAGTATTTT. The rearrangement joins TRBV13 to TRBJ2-3, with TRBD2 matching 8 bases. The CDR3 totals 17 residues. Germline assignment: CDR1 PRHDT and CDR2 FYEKMQ (reference sequence). J gave up 1 base and V 5 bases, and 11 bases lay outside the gene matches. Full variable domain (missing parts from reference TRBV13 and TRBJ2-3): AAGVIQSPRHLIKEKRETATLKCYPIPRHDTVYWYQQGPGQDPQFLISFYEKMQSDKGSIPDRFSAQQFSDYHSELNMSSLELGDSALYFCASSHRPGTSRTDTQYFGPGTRLTVL.

The chain links TRBV5-4 to TRBJ2-1, with unresolved D. CDR3 length: 14 residues. CDR1 and CDR2 from the germline V gene are SGHNT and YYREEE (reference sequence). The germline V and J ends were trimmed by 3 bases and 7 bases, with 14 bases remaining between them. The CDR3 DNA sequence: TGTGCCAGCAGCTCCGCCTATCGTCTTAATGAGCAGTTCTTC. It is translated as CASSSAYRLNEQFF.

V is TRBV28 and J is TRBJ1-2; 9 bases are shared with TRBD1. There are 13 residues in the CDR3. Germline CDR1 and CDR2: MDHEN and SYDVKM. V trimming: 5 bases; J trimming: 8 bases; junction bases outside the gene matches: 6. The CDR3 nucleotides read TGTGCCAGCAGTCCTACAGGGGGCGGGGGCTACACCTTC. Translating gives CASSPTGGGGYTF.

The chain couples TRBV18 to TRBJ1-1; D ambiguous. V dropped 6 bases and J dropped 6 bases, with 26 bases sitting between them. Looked up from germline, CDR1 is KGHSH and CDR2 is LQKENI. The CDR3 has 17 amino acids. CDR3 sequence (DNA): TGTGCCAGCTCTCCCACGGGGTCCCTGTGGGGTTTCGCTGAAGCTTTCTTT. This translates into CASSPTGSLWGFAEAFF.

This chain uses TRBV11-2 with TRBJ1-1; no clear D gene. The V and J ends lost 5 bases and 7 bases respectively, with 11 bases between them. Germline loops: CDR1 SGHAT, CDR2 FQNNGV. The CDR3 consists of 12 residues. The CDR3 DNA reads TGTGCCAGCAGCCCCGCGGGCCATGAAGCTTTCTTT. This translates into CASSPAGHEAFF.

This sequence joins TRBV20-1 and TRBJ1-1; 7 bases map to TRBD1. V lost 3 bases, J lost 5 bases, and 6 bases stayed unmatched. This CDR3 has 13 amino acids. Germline CDR1 DFQATT, CDR2 SNEGSKA (reference sequence). CDR3: CSASPRGRTEAFF. CDR3 DNA sequence: TGCAGTGCTAGTCCCAGGGGGAGAACTGAAGCTTTCTTT.

The genes are TRBV28 and TRBJ2-3; 13 bases match TRBD2. In germline, CDR1 is MDHEN, CDR2 SYDVKM. V trimming: 5 bases; J trimming: 6 bases; junction bases outside the gene matches: 17. This CDR3 is built from 19 residues. The CDR3 is CASSTYSTSGRTGSDTQYF. CDR3 DNA: TGTGCCAGCAGTACATATTCGACTAGCGGGAGGACCGGGAGTGATACGCAGTATTTT.

The chain recombines TRBV5-4 with TRBJ2-2, with D perhaps matching TRBD1 (5 bases). There are 13 residues in the CDR3. Germline V gene lookup returns CDR1 SGHNT and CDR2 YYREEE (reference sequence). The V end was cut by 2 bases, the J end by 11 bases, with 13 bases between. CDR3 bases: TGTGCCAGCAGCTTTGGGGCCAACGGCGAGCTGTTTTTT. This sequence encodes CASSFGANGELFF. Based on the CDR3 plus reference TRBV5-4 and TRBJ2-2, the full variable domain is ETGVTQSPTHLIKTRGQQVTLRCSSQSGHNTVSWYQQALGQGPQFIFQYYREEENGRGNFPPRFSGLQFPNYSSELNVNALELDDSALYLCASSFGANGELFFGEGSRLTVL.

The rearrangement joins TRBV19 to TRBJ2-2, with 9 bases that match TRBD1. The CDR3 extends over 13 amino acids. Germline assignment: CDR1 LNHDA and CDR2 SQIVND (reference sequence). V lost 7 bases to trimming and J lost 7 bases; unmatched junction nucleotides: 4. The CDR3 bases are TGTGCCAGTAAGGACAGGGGATTCGGGGAGCTGTTTTTT. Translation gives CASKDRGFGELFF.

This clone was seen only once. The DNA of the CDR3 is TGTGCCAGCAGTCGTAGCGATGGGGCCTACAATGAGCAGTTCTTC. Translation gives CASSRSDGAYNEQFF. The J gene is TRBJ2-1, the V gene TRBV7-3; TRBD2 is a possible D gene (5 bases). The CDR3 contains 15 residues. The ends were cut back, 6 bases at V and 2 bases at J, with 14 bases in the middle. The germline V gene has CDR1 SGHTA and CDR2 FQGTGA.

The genes are TRBV9 and TRBJ1-1, with D hard to call. This CDR3 spans 14 amino acids. Germline CDR1 is SGDLS and CDR2 is YYNGEE. The V end lost 4 bases, the J end lost 1 base, and 11 bases lay between the germline ends. CDR3 in DNA: TGTGCCAGCAGCCCAGACTATCAGAACACTGAAGCTTTCTTT. Translation gives CASSPDYQNTEAFF.

CDR3 DNA: TGCGCCAGCAGCCAAGATAGGGTGGCCAGGGTCACTGAAGCTTTCTTT. Translation: CASSQDRVARVTEAFF. V usage is TRBV4-1 and J usage is TRBJ1-1, with a possible D match to TRBD1 (5 bases). CDR1 MGHRA and CDR2 YSYEKL come from the germline V gene. Trimming shortened V by 0 bases and J by 4 bases, and 15 bases separated the two germline ends. This CDR3 comprises 16 residues.

The chain couples TRBV7-2 to TRBJ1-2; D call uncertain. The CDR3 length is 13 residues. The germline V gene has CDR1 SGHTA and CDR2 FQGNSA. Trimming stripped 6 bases from V and 4 bases from J, with 12 bases between. CDR3 sequence: CASSLGGSYGYTF. DNA of the CDR3: TGTGCCAGCAGTCTAGGCGGTTCCTATGGCTACACCTTC.